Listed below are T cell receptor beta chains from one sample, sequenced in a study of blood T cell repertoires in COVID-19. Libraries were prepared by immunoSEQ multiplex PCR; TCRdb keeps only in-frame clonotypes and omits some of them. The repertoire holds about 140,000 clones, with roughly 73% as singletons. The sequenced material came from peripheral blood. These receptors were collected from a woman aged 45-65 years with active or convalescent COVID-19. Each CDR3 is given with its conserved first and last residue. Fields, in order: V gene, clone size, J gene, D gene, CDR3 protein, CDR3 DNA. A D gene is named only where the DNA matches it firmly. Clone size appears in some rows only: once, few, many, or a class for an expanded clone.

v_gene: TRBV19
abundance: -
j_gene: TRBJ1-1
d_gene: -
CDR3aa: CASSATGVTTEAFF
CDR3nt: TGTGCCAGTAGTGCTACAGGCGTTACCACTGAAGCTTTCTTT

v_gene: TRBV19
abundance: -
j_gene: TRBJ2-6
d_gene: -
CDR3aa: CASSIGNSGANVLTF
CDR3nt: TGTGCCAGTAGTATCGGTAACTCTGGGGCCAACGTCCTGACTTTC

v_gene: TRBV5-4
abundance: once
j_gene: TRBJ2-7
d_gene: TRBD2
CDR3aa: CASSLEAGRIYEQYF
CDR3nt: TGTGCCAGCAGCTTGGAAGCGGGGCGAATCTACGAGCAGTACTTC

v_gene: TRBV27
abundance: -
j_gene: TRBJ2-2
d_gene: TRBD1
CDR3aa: CASRVGQQNTGELFF
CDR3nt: TGTGCCAGCAGGGTGGGACAGCAGAACACCGGGGAGCTGTTTTTT

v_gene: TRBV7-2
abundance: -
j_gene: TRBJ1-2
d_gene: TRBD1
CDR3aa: CASTPPTGNYGYTF
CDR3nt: TGTGCCAGCACCCCCCCGACAGGGAACTATGGCTACACCTTC

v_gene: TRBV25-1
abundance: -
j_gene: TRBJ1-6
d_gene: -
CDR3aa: CASSEYICACSYNSPLHF
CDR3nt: TGTGCCAGCAGTGAATATATATGCGCCTGCTCCTATAATTCACCCCTCCACTTT

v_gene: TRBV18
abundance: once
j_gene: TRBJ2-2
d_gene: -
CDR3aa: CASSPRRGGTTGELFF
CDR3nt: TGTGCCAGCTCACCCCGCCGGGGAGGTACAACCGGGGAGCTGTTTTTT

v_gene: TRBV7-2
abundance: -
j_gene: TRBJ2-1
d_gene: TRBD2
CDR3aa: CASSSSGRMDNEQFF
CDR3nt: TGTGCCAGCAGCTCTAGCGGCCGGATGGACAATGAGCAGTTCTTC

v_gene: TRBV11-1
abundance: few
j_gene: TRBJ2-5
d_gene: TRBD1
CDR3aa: CASSLEGTGRGKTQYF
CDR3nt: TGTGCCAGCAGCTTAGAAGGGACAGGGAGGGGAAAGACCCAGTACTTC

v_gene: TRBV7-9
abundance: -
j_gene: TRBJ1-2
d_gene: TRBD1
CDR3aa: CASSLISGQREGYGYTF
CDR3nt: TGTGCCAGCAGCTTAATCTCGGGACAGCGGGAGGGCTATGGCTACACCTTC

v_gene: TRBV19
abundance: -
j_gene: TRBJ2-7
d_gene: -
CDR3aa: CASGQNYEQYF
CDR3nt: TGTGCCAGTGGACAGAACTACGAGCAGTACTTC

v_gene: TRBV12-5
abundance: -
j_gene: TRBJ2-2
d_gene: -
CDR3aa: CASGEQVTGELFF
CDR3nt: TGTGCTAGTGGTGAACAAGTGACCGGGGAGCTGTTTTTT

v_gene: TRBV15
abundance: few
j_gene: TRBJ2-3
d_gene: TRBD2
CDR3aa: CATSQRTSGVYF
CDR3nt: TGTGCCACCAGCCAGAGGACTAGCGGTGTGTATTTT

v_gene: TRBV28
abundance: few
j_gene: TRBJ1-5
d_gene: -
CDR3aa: CASSFRSYSNQPQHF
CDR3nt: TGTGCCAGCAGTTTTAGGAGTTATAGCAATCAGCCCCAGCATTTT

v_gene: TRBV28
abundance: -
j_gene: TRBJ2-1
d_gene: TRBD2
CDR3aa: CASSLPLAGRRDEQFF
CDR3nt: TGTGCCAGCAGTTTACCACTAGCGGGAAGAAGGGATGAGCAGTTCTTC

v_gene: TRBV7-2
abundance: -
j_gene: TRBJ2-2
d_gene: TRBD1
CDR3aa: CASRTGGTGELFF
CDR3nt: TGTGCCAGCCGAACAGGGGGCACCGGGGAGCTGTTTTTT

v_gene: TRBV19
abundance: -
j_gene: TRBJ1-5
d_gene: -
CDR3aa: CASSSTGWQPQHF
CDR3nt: TGTGCCAGTAGTTCGACAGGTTGGCAGCCCCAGCATTTT

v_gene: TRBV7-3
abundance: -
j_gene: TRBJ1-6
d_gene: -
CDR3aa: CASSSQGFNSPLHF
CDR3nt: TGTGCCAGCAGCTCGCAGGGATTTAATTCACCCCTCCACTTT

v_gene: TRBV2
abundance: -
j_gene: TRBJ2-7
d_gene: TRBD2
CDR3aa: CASSITGTRFRYEQYF
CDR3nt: TGTGCCAGCAGTATCACCGGGACTAGATTCCGGTACGAGCAGTACTTC

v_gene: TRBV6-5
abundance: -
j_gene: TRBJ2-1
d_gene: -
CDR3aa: CASSGHPRRHGEQFF
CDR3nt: TGTGCCAGCAGCGGACACCCGCGGAGACACGGTGAGCAGTTCTTC

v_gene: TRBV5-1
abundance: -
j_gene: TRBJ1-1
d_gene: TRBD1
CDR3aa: CASSLTGVDTEAFF
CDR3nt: TGCGCCAGCAGCTTGACAGGGGTAGACACTGAAGCTTTCTTT

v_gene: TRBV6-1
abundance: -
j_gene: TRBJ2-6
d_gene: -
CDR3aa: CASSEAGLNSGANVLTF
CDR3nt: TGTGCCAGCAGTGAAGCCGGACTGAACTCTGGGGCCAACGTCCTGACTTTC

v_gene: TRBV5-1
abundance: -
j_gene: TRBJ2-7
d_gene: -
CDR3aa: CASSLSAGGYEQYF
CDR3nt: TGCGCCAGCAGCTTATCCGCAGGAGGCTACGAGCAGTACTTC

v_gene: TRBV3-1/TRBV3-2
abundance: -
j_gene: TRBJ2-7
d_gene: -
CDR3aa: CASSQSSRGGYEQYF
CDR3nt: TGTGCCAGCAGCCAATCATCAAGGGGTGGGTACGAGCAGTACTTC

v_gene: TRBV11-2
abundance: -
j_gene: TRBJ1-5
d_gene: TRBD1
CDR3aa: CASSLDTGGNQPQHF
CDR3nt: TGTGCCAGCAGCTTAGATACAGGGGGCAATCAGCCCCAGCATTTT

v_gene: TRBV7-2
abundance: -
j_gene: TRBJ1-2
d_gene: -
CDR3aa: CASSLLGARGGYTF
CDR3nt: TGTGCCAGCAGCCTTCTGGGGGCCCGAGGTGGCTACACCTTC

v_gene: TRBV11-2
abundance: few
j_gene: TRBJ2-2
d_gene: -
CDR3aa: CASSLVASWAGELFF
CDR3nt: TGTGCCAGCAGCTTAGTCGCTAGCTGGGCCGGGGAGCTGTTTTTT

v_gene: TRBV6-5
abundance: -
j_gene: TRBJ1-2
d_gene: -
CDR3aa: CASSAGQLYGYTF
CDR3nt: TGTGCCAGCAGCGCCGGACAGCTCTATGGCTACACCTTC

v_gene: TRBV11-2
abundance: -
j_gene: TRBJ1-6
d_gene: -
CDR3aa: CASSPAPGSPLHF
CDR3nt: TGTGCCAGCAGCCCGGCCCCGGGGTCACCCCTCCACTTT

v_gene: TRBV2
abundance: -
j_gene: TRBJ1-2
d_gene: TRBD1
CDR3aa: CASRGDRGKGYTF
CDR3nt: TGTGCCAGCAGGGGGGACAGGGGGAAAGGCTACACCTTC

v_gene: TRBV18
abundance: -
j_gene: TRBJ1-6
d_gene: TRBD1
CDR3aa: CASSPRGDRVGSPLHF
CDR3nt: TGTGCCAGCTCACCAAGAGGGGACAGGGTCGGCTCACCCCTCCACTTT

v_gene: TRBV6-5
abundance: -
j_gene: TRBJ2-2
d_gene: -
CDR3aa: CASYGVANTGELFF
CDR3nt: TGTGCCAGCTATGGAGTGGCGAACACCGGGGAGCTGTTTTTT

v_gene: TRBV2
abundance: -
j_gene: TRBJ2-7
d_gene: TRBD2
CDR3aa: CASIPTRASGEQYF
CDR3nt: TGTGCCAGCATTCCAACTCGGGCTAGCGGCGAGCAGTACTTC

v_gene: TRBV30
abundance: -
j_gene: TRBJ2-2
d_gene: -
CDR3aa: CAWMAGDYAGELFF
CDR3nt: TGTGCCTGGATGGCCGGGGATTATGCCGGGGAGCTGTTTTTT

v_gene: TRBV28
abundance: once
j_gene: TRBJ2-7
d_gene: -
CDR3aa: CASSPQGTYEQYF
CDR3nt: TGTGCCAGCAGCCCCCAGGGCACCTACGAGCAGTACTTC

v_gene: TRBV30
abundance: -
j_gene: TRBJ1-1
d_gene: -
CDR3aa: CAWGRDTEAFF
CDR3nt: TGTGCCTGGGGCCGGGACACTGAAGCTTTCTTT

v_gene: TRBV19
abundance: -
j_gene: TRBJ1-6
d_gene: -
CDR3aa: CASSPQGFRGNSPLHF
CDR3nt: TGTGCCAGTAGTCCACAGGGATTTAGGGGCAATTCACCCCTCCACTTT